The 12 T cell receptor beta chains reported below all come from one sample, sequenced in a study of T cell changes during pregnancy in multiple sclerosis. Assay: immunoSEQ multiplex PCR; the TCRdb copy retains only in-frame clones and omits some. The sample includes about 65,000 clones, around 92% of them seen just once. The material was CD8+ T cells from peripheral blood mononuclear cells, obtained in the third trimester of pregnancy. The receptors stem from a female donor in good health, enrolled as a control in a pregnancy study.

V and J are TRBV19 and TRBJ2-5; tentative D call: TRBD1 (6 bases). V was pared by 1 base and J by 2 bases, with 14 bases between. Germline V CDR1 and CDR2: LNHDA, SQIVND (reference sequence). The CDR3 runs 16 residues. The CDR3, as DNA: TGTGCCAGTAGTATAGGTACAGGGACCTTACAAGAGACCCAGTACTTC. Its translation: CASSIGTGTLQETQYF.

This CDR3 reads CASSLEGGQPYTEAFF. The CDR3 DNA reads TGCGCCAGCAGCCTCGAGGGCGGACAGCCTTACACTGAAGCTTTCTTT. The chain recombines TRBV4-1 with TRBJ1-1, with D maybe TRBD1 (6 bases). The CDR3 loop spans 16 amino acids. Deletions cut 4 bases from V and 3 bases from J, with 18 bases between. Germline V gene data show CDR1 as MGHRA and CDR2 as YSYEKL.

The chain carries TRBV6-1 and TRBJ2-3; 11 nucleotides line up with TRBD2. This CDR3 is 16 amino acids long. V was pared by 3 bases and J by 4 bases, with 6 bases of the junction left unmatched. CDR1 and CDR2 (germline): MNHNS, SASEGT. The CDR3 DNA follows: TGTGCCAGCAGTGAGCTAGCGGGGGGACCTCCAGATACGCAGTATTTT. Protein: CASSELAGGPPDTQYF.

The rearrangement joins TRBV15 to TRBJ1-4; 8 bases agree with TRBD1. CDR1 is LNHNV and CDR2 is YYDKDF in the germline V gene (reference sequence). V lost 9 bases to trimming and J lost 0 bases; unmatched junction nucleotides: 3. This CDR3 has 14 residues. The CDR3 loop is CATHRGTTNEKLFF. The CDR3 coding sequence is TGTGCCACTCACAGGGGGACAACTAATGAAAAACTGTTTTTT.

This clone was picked up one time. The rearrangement uses TRBV6-5 and TRBJ2-1; the match to TRBD2 covers 7 bases. CDR3 length equals 15 residues. The J segment lost 6 bases and the V segment lost 0 bases, leaving 5 bases of the junction unmatched. Germline V gives CDR1 MNHEY, CDR2 SVGAGI. This CDR3 reads CASSYSNPGGNEQFF. As DNA, the CDR3 is TGTGCCAGCAGTTACTCGAATCCGGGAGGCAATGAGCAGTTCTTC.

The V and J genes are TRBV7-2 and TRBJ2-3, with 7 bases identical to TRBD2. The germline CDR1 and CDR2 sequences are SGHTA and FQGNSA. V dropped 6 bases and J dropped 4; count of bases not matched to a gene: 4. The CDR3 consists of 13 residues. The DNA of the CDR3 is TGTGCCAGCAGAGCGGGGTCAGCAGATACGCAGTATTTT. Translation: CASRAGSADTQYF.

The chain recombines TRBV7-9 with TRBJ1-5; 9 nucleotides agree with TRBD1. CDR3 size: 19 residues. Unmatched junction bases numbered 9, after V lost 0 bases and J lost 0 bases. The germline V gene encodes CDR1 SEHNR and CDR2 FQNEAQ (reference sequence). CDR3 region: CASSLAPGTGTYSNQPQHF. The CDR3 coding sequence is TGTGCCAGCAGCTTAGCGCCAGGGACAGGGACTTATAGCAATCAGCCCCAGCATTTT.

CDR3 loop: CASSSLRLTYEQYF. In DNA, the CDR3 is TGTGCCAGCAGTTCCCTCAGGTTAACCTACGAGCAGTACTTC. The chain employs TRBV6-5 and TRBJ2-7, with D unclear. V was clipped by 4 bases and J by 2 bases, with 12 bases between them. CDR1 is MNHEY, CDR2 SVGAGI, per germline. The CDR3 runs to 14 residues.

V usage is TRBV4-3 and J usage is TRBJ1-5; no firm D call. Germline V gene sequence: CDR1 LGHNA, CDR2 YSLEER. With 4 bases removed from V and 0 bases from J, the gap between germline ends came to 7 bases. This CDR3 comprises 14 residues. CDR3 in amino acids: CASSLTYSNQPQHF. As DNA, the CDR3 is TGCGCCAGCAGCCTAACCTATAGCAATCAGCCCCAGCATTTT.

The V call is TRBV5-8, the J call TRBJ1-5; D perhaps matches TRBD1 (6 bases). The CDR3 sequence is 13 residues long. Germline values: CDR1 SGHTS, CDR2 YDEGEE. The germline V and J ends were trimmed by 4 bases and 4 bases, with 9 bases remaining between them. The CDR3 loop reads CASSRGQNQPQHF. CDR3 sequence (DNA): TGTGCCAGCAGCCGCGGACAGAATCAGCCCCAGCATTTT.

This chain connects TRBV27 to TRBJ2-1; 10 bases line up with TRBD2. The V gene end was trimmed by 2 bases and the J gene end by 5 bases; junction bases not matched to a gene: 3. Germline V gives CDR1 MNHEY, CDR2 SMNVEV (reference sequence). The CDR3 runs 15 residues. Here the CDR3 reads CASSLRTSGDNEQFF. The CDR3 bases are TGTGCCAGCAGTTTAAGGACTAGCGGAGACAATGAGCAGTTCTTC.

V usage is TRBV4-1 and J usage is TRBJ1-1; TRBD1 matches 11 bases. The V and J ends lost 8 bases and 4 bases, in that order; junction bases with no gene match: 3. CDR3 size: 13 residues. Germline V gene data show CDR1 as MGHRA and CDR2 as YSYEKL. The CDR3, as DNA: TGCGCCAGCCTTGGGACAGGGGGCACTGAAGCTTTCTTT. Protein product: CASLGTGGTEAFF.